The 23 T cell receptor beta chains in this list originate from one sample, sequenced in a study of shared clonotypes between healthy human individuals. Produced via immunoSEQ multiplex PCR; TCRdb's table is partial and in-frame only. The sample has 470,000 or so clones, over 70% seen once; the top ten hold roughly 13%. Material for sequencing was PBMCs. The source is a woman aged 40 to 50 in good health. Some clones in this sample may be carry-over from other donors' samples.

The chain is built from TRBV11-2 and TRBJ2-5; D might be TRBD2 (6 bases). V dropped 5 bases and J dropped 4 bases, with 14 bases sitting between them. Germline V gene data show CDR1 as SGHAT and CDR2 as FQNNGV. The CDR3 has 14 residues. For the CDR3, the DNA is TGTGCCAGCAGCCGGGGGTTCCGGGGAGAGACCCAGTACTTC. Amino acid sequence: CASSRGFRGETQYF.

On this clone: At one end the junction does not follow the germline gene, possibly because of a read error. In DNA, the CDR3 is TGTGCCAGCAGTACCGGACTAGCGGGAGCCGATGAGCAATTCTTC. Its translation: CASSTGLAGADEQFF. V and J are TRBV7-3 and TRBJ2-1, with 13 bases identical to TRBD2. This CDR3 region has 15 residues. The germline gives CDR1 SGHTA, CDR2 FQGTGA.

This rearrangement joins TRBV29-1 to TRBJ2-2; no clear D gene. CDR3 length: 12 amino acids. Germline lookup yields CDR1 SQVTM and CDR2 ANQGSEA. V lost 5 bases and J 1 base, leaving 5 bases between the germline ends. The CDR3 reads CSVYKNTGELFF. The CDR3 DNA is TGCAGCGTTTACAAGAACACCGGGGAGCTGTTTTTT.

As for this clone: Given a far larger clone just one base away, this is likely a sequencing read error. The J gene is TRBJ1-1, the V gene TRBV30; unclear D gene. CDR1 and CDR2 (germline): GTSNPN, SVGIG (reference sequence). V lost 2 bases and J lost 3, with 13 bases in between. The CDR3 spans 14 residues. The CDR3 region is CAWSHMDGDTEAFF. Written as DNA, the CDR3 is TGTGCCTGGAGTCACATGGACGGGGACACTGAAGCTTTCTTT.

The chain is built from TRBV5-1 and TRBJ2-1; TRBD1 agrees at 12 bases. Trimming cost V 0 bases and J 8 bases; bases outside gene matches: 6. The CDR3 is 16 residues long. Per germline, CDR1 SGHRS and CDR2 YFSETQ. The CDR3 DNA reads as TGCGCCAGCAGCTTGGTAGGGACAGGGGGCTTCGATGAGCAGTTCTTC. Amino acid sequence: CASSLVGTGGFDEQFF. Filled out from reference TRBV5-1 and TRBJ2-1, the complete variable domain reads KAGVTQTPRYLIKTRGQQVTLSCSPISGHRSVSWYQQTPGQGLQFLFEYFSETQRNKGNFPGRFSGRQFSNSRSEMNVSTLELGDSALYLCASSLVGTGGFDEQFFGPGTRLTVL.

The CDR3 coding sequence is TGTGCCAGCAGTTTAAACAGGCGATCTAACTATGGCTACACCTTC. Amino acids: CASSLNRRSNYGYTF. This rearrangement joins TRBV27 to TRBJ1-2, with D perhaps TRBD1 (5 bases). Trimming shortened V by 2 bases and J by 0 bases, and 10 bases separated the two germline ends. CDR1 is MNHEY, CDR2 SMNVEV, per germline (reference sequence). The CDR3 has 15 residues.

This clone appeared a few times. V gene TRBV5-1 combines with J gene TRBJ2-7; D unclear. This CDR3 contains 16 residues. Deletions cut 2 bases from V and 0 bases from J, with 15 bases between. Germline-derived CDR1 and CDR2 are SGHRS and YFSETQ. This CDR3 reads CASSFPSTTSSYEQYF. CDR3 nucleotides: TGCGCCAGCAGCTTCCCCTCTACCACCAGCTCCTACGAGCAGTACTTC.

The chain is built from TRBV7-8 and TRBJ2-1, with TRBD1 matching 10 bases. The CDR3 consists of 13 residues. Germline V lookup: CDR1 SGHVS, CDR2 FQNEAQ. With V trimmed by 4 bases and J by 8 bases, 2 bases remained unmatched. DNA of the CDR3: TGTGCCAGCAGCTGGGACAGGGGTTATGAGCAGTTCTTC. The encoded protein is CASSWDRGYEQFF. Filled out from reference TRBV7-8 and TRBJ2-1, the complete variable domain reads GAGVSQSPRYKVAKRGQDVALRCDPISGHVSLFWYQQALGQGPEFLTYFQNEAQLDKSGLPSDRFFAERPEGSVSTLKIQRTQQEDSAVYLCASSWDRGYEQFFGPGTRLTVL.

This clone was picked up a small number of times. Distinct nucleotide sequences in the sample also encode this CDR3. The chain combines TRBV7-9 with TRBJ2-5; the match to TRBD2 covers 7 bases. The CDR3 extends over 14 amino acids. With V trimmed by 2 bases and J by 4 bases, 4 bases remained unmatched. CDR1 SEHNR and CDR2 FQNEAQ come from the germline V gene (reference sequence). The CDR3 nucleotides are TGTGCCAGCAGCTTACTGGGGAGGGGAGAGACCCAGTACTTC. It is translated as CASSLLGRGETQYF.

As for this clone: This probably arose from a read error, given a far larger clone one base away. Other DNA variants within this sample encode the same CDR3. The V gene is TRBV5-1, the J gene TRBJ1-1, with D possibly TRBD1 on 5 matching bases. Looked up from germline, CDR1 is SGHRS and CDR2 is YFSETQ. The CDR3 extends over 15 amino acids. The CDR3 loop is CASRRSGRENTEAFF. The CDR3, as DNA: TGCGCCAGCCGCCGGTCGGGACGGGAGAACACTGAAGCCTTCTTT. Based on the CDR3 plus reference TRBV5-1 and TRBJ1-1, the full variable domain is KAGVTQTPRYLIKTRGQQVTLSCSPISGHRSVSWYQQTPGQGLQFLFEYFSETQRNKGNFPGRFSGRQFSNSRSEMNVSTLELGDSALYLCASRRSGRENTEAFFGQGTRLTVV.

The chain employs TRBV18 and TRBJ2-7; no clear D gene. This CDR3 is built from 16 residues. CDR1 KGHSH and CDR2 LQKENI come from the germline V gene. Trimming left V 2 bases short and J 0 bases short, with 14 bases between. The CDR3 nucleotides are TGTGCCAGCTCACCATCAAGGGCGAGGAGCTCCTACGAGCAGTACTTC. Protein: CASSPSRARSSYEQYF.

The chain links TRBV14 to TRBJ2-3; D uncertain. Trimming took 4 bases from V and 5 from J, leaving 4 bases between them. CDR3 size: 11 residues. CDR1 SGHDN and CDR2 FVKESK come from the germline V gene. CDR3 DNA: TGTGCCAGCAGCCGACTAGATACGCAGTATTTT. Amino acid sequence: CASSRLDTQYF.

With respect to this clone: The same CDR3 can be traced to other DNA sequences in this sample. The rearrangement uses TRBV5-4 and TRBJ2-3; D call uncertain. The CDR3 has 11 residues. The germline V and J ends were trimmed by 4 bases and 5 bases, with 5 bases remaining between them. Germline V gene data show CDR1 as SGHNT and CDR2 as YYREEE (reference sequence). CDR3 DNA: TGTGCCAGCAGCCTCGGAGATACGCAGTATTTT. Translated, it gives CASSLGDTQYF.

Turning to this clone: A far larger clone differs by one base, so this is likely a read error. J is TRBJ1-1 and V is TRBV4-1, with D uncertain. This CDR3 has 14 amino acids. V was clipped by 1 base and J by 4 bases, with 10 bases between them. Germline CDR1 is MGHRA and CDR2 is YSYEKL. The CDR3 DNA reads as TGCGCCAGCAGCCAAGTTGACTGGGGCACTGAAGCTTTCTTT. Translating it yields CASSQVDWGTEAFF.

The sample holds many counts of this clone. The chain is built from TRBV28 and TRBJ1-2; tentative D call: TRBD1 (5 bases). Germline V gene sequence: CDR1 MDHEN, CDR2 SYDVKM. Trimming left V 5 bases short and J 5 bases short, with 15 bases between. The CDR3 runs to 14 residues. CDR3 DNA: TGTGCCAGCAGTCCACGGGCAGGGTGGTATGGCTACACCTTC. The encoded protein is CASSPRAGWYGYTF.

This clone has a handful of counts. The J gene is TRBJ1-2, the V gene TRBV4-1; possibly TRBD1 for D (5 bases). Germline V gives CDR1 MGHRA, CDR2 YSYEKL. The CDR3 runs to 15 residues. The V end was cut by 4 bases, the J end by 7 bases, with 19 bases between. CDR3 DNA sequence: TGCGCCAGCAGCCCAGATCCGGTAGGGACTCGTGGCTACACCTTC. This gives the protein CASSPDPVGTRGYTF.

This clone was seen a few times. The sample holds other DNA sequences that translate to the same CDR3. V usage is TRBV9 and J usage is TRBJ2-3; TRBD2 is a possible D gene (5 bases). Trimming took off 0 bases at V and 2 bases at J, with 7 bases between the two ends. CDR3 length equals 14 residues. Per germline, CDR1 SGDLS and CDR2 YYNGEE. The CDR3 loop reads CASSVGGVTDTQYF. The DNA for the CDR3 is TGTGCCAGCAGCGTAGGGGGAGTCACAGATACGCAGTATTTT. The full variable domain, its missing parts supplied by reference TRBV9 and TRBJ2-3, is DSGVTQTPKHLITATGQRVTLRCSPRSGDLSVYWYQQSLDQGLQFLIQYYNGEERAKGNILERFSAQQFPDLHSELNLSSLELGDSALYFCASSVGGVTDTQYFGPGTRLTVL.

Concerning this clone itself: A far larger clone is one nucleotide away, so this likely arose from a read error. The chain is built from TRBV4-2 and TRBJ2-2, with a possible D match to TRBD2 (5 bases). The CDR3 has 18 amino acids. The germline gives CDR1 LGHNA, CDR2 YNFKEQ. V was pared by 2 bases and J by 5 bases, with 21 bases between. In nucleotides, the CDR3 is TGTGCCAGCAGCCAATTCCTCTCAGTGGGAGCCTCTACCGGGGAGCTGTTTTTT. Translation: CASSQFLSVGASTGELFF.

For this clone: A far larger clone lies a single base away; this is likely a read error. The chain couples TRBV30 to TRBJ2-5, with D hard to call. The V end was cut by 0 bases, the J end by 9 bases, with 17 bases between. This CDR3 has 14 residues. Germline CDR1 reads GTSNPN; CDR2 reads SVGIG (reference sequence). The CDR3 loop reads CAWSVLGGGGAQYF. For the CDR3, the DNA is TGTGCCTGGAGTGTACTCGGCGGCGGTGGGGCCCAGTACTTC. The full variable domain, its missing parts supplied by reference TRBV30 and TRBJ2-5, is SQTIHQWPATLVQPVGSPLSLECTVEGTSNPNLYWYRQAAGRGLQLLFYSVGIGQISSEVPQNLSASRPQDRQFILSSKKLLLSDSGFYLCAWSVLGGGGAQYFGPGTRLLVL.

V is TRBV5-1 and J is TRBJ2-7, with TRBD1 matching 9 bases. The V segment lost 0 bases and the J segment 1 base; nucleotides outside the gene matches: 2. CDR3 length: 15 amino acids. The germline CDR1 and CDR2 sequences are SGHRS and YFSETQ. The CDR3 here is CASSLGGQGSYEQYF. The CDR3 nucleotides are TGCGCCAGCAGCTTGGGAGGACAGGGGTCCTACGAGCAGTACTTC. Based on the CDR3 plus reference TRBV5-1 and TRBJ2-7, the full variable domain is KAGVTQTPRYLIKTRGQQVTLSCSPISGHRSVSWYQQTPGQGLQFLFEYFSETQRNKGNFPGRFSGRQFSNSRSEMNVSTLELGDSALYLCASSLGGQGSYEQYFGPGTRLTVT.

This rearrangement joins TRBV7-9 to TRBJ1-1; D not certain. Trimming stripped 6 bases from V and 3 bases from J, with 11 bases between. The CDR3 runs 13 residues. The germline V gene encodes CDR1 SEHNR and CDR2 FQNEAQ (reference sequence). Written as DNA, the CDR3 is TGTGCCAGCAGGGCCACTATGGACACTGAAGCTTTCTTT. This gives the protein CASRATMDTEAFF.

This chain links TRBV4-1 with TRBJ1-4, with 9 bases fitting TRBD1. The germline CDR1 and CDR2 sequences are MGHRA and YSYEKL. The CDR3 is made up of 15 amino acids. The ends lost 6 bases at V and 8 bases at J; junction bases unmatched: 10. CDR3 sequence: CASRAPGQGYEKLFF. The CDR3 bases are TGCGCCAGCAGGGCTCCGGGACAGGGATACGAAAAACTGTTTTTT.

CDR3 in DNA: TGTGCCAGCAGGGGCAGGGAGGGTCAGCCCCAGCATTTT. Its protein product is CASRGREGQPQHF. The chain couples TRBV28 to TRBJ1-5; D might be TRBD1 (5 bases). The CDR3 contains 13 residues. Trimming stripped 6 bases from V and 6 bases from J, with 12 bases between. Per germline, CDR1 MDHEN and CDR2 SYDVKM.